One and the same sample provided the 31 T cell receptor beta chains below, sequenced in a study of CD8 T cells in Susac syndrome. The RNA, roughly 0.45 to 1 ug, was put through reverse transcription using random hexamers. TCRdb recomputed calls from the immunoSEQ multiplex PCR reads with MiXCR, one row per CDR3 protein. The sample includes 150,000 to 200,000 distinct CDR3 sequences, 80% to 95% of them seen just once. Sequencing was done on a sample of CD4+ T cells from PBMCs. The source is a human donor in good health.

The rearrangement joins TRBV4-1 to TRBJ1-1, with 7 nucleotides matching TRBD1. The CDR3 covers 19 residues. The junction had 21 bases not matched to a gene; V was cut back by 1 base and J by 7 bases. From germline, CDR1 is MGHRA and CDR2 YSYEKL. CDR3 amino acids: CASSQGRQGLTLLEIEAFF. CDR3 DNA sequence: TGCGCCAGCAGCCAAGGAAGACAGGGCCTAACTCTTCTGGAGATTGAAGCTTTCTTT.

This clonotype was detected only a few times. The chain uses TRBV9 and TRBJ2-7, with 8 nucleotides matching TRBD2. This CDR3 has 15 amino acids. Germline trimming cut 4 bases from V and 2 bases from J; bases unmatched to any gene: 8. Germline CDR1 is SGDLS and CDR2 is YYNGEE. CDR3 sequence: CASSPQAGETYEQYF. In DNA, the CDR3 is TGTGCCAGCAGCCCTCAAGCGGGGGAAACCTACGAGCAGTACTTC.

This sequence joins TRBV7-6 and TRBJ1-6, with unresolved D. The germline V gene encodes CDR1 SGHVS and CDR2 FNYEAQ. With 5 bases removed from V and 4 bases from J, the gap between germline ends came to 12 bases. The CDR3 has 15 residues. CDR3: CASSGGPNYNSPLHF. CDR3 sequence (DNA): TGTGCCAGCAGCGGAGGGCCCAATTATAATTCACCCCTCCACTTT.

The sample holds a few counts of this clonotype. The CDR3: CASSQGTNQPQHF. The CDR3 region has the DNA TGTGCCAGCAGCCAGGGGACCAATCAGCCCCAGCATTTT. The chain carries TRBV3-1 and TRBJ1-5; possibly TRBD1 for D (5 bases). Germline V gene data show CDR1 as LGHDT and CDR2 as YNNKEL (reference sequence). The CDR3 contains 13 residues. V was cut by 3 bases and J by 3 bases, with 6 bases left in between.

The chain links TRBV3-1 to TRBJ1-5; D not certain. V was cut by 3 bases and J by 4 bases, with 10 bases left in between. Per germline, CDR1 LGHDT and CDR2 YNNKEL (reference sequence). The CDR3 extends over 14 amino acids. In nucleotides, the CDR3 is TGTGCCAGCAGCCATCAATGGGATAATCAGCCCCAGCATTTT. Amino acids: CASSHQWDNQPQHF.

This chain joins TRBV7-2 and TRBJ2-5; D is unclear. CDR3 length equals 10 residues. The V gene's germline CDR1 is SGHTA and CDR2 FQGNSA. Trimming shortened V by 4 bases and J by 7 bases, and 4 bases separated the two germline ends. CDR3 nucleotides: TGTGCCAGCAGCTACCGGACCCAGTACTTC. Its translation: CASSYRTQYF.

This clonotype came up once. The chain is built from TRBV12-3 or TRBV12-4 and TRBJ2-3; TRBD2 aligns across 12 bases. Trimming at V came to 5 bases and at J to 4 bases, leaving 7 bases not matched to a gene. This CDR3 spans 16 amino acids. CDR3 in amino acids: CASSLRLAGASDTQYF. In DNA form, the CDR3 reads TGTGCCAGCAGTCTCCGACTAGCGGGGGCCTCAGATACGCAGTATTTT.

The chain carries TRBV7-8 and TRBJ1-5; TRBD1 agrees at 10 bases. Germline V gene data show CDR1 as SGHVS and CDR2 as FQNEAQ. The CDR3 totals 15 residues. V lost 5 bases to trimming and J lost 4 bases; unmatched junction nucleotides: 5. The CDR3 DNA follows: TGTGCCAGCAGCGACCGGGACAGGGGTAATCAGCCCCAGCATTTT. Its protein product is CASSDRDRGNQPQHF. Full variable domain (missing parts from reference TRBV7-8 and TRBJ1-5): GAGVSQSPRYKVAKRGQDVALRCDPISGHVSLFWYQQALGQGPEFLTYFQNEAQLDKSGLPSDRFFAERPEGSVSTLKIQRTQQEDSAVYLCASSDRDRGNQPQHFGDGTRLSIL.

V gene TRBV30 combines with J gene TRBJ1-2; D remains unclear. Germline V gene sequence: CDR1 GTSNPN, CDR2 SVGIG (reference sequence). The CDR3 runs 13 residues. The V end was cut by 2 bases, the J end by 0 bases, with 7 bases between. The CDR3 reads CAWSLRANYGYTF. In DNA form, the CDR3 reads TGTGCCTGGAGTCTAAGAGCTAACTATGGCTACACCTTC.

This sequence joins TRBV6-5 and TRBJ2-2; maybe TRBD1 (6 bases). CDR3 size: 13 residues. The germline V gene encodes CDR1 MNHEY and CDR2 SVGAGI. V was cut by 5 bases and J by 5 bases, with 9 bases left in between. CDR3 bases: TGTGCCAGCAGTAAGAGGGGGACCGGGGAGCTGTTTTTT. As protein: CASSKRGTGELFF.

DNA for the CDR3: TGTGCCAGCAGCGTAGGGGTGGCTGGGAATTCACCCCTCCACTTT. This translates into CASSVGVAGNSPLHF. The rearrangement links TRBV9 to TRBJ1-6; D gene uncertain. This CDR3 has 15 amino acids. Trimming pared 0 bases from V and 7 bases from J, leaving 11 bases between. The germline V gene has CDR1 SGDLS and CDR2 YYNGEE.

CDR3 region: CASRTTGGEYGYTF. DNA of the CDR3: TGTGCCAGCAGGACTACAGGGGGGGAATATGGCTACACCTTC. The chain couples TRBV7-2 to TRBJ1-2; 8 bases are a match to TRBD1. This CDR3 has 14 amino acids. With V trimmed by 6 bases and J by 5 bases, 8 bases remained unmatched. Germline CDR1 is SGHTA and CDR2 is FQGNSA.

The genes are TRBV5-1 and TRBJ2-2; TRBD1 is a possible D gene (5 bases). Per germline, CDR1 SGHRS and CDR2 YFSETQ. CDR3 length: 15 amino acids. V lost 0 bases, J lost 4 bases, and 10 bases lay in between. The DNA of the CDR3 is TGCGCCAGCAGCTTGGGAGCCAGGGCCACCGGGGAGCTGTTTTTT. Its translation: CASSLGARATGELFF.

CDR3 residues: CASSSRDTDTQYF. The CDR3 nucleotides are TGTGCCAGCAGCTCACGGGACACAGATACGCAGTATTTT. The rearrangement joins TRBV7-2 to TRBJ2-3; weak D call: TRBD2 (5 bases). Trimming removed 4 bases from V and 2 bases from J, with 7 bases in between. In germline, CDR1 is SGHTA, CDR2 FQGNSA. The CDR3 is 13 residues long.

This chain joins TRBV5-1 and TRBJ2-7; D remains unclear. In germline, CDR1 is SGHRS, CDR2 YFSETQ. The V and J ends lost 4 bases and 5 bases respectively, with 13 bases between them. This CDR3 region has 13 residues. The CDR3 spells CASSHKTGHEQYF. The CDR3 nucleotides read TGCGCCAGCAGCCATAAAACCGGGCACGAGCAGTACTTC.

This clonotype is a singleton in its sample. The CDR3 DNA reads as TGTGCCTGGAGTGTAAGGTACAGGGTGAACACTGAAGCTTTCTTT. As protein: CAWSVRYRVNTEAFF. This rearrangement joins TRBV30 to TRBJ1-1; perhaps TRBD1 as D (6 bases). In germline, CDR1 is GTSNPN, CDR2 SVGIG (reference sequence). The CDR3 covers 15 residues. V was cut by 0 bases and J by 0 bases, with 11 bases left in between.

The chain uses TRBV5-1 and TRBJ2-5; 10 bases agree with TRBD2. The CDR3 contains 15 residues. J was trimmed by 5 bases and V by 3 bases; bases with no gene match: 7. Germline V gives CDR1 SGHRS, CDR2 YFSETQ. The CDR3 coding sequence is TGCGCCAGCAGCTCCTTGACTAGCGGGCAGGAGACCCAGTACTTC. Translated: CASSSLTSGQETQYF.

Notes on this clonotype: At one of its ends the junction is not consistent with the germline gene, which may arise from a read error. The rearrangement joins TRBV7-9 to TRBJ2-2; the match to TRBD2 covers 11 bases. The CDR3 is 16 amino acids. Germline V gives CDR1 SEHNR, CDR2 FQNEAQ (reference sequence). CDR3 nucleotide sequence: TGTGCCAGCACCACTCGACTAGCGGGGACCACCGAGGAGCTGTTTTTT. This gives the protein CASTTRLAGTTEELFF.

The V call is TRBV3-1, the J call TRBJ1-1; D remains ambiguous. The CDR3 runs 13 residues. Between the trimmed V and J ends, which lost 3 bases and 3 bases, there was a span of 8 bases. Germline CDR1 is LGHDT and CDR2 is YNNKEL (reference sequence). CDR3 residues: CASSHGKDTEAFF. CDR3 nucleotide sequence: TGTGCCAGCAGCCACGGGAAGGACACTGAAGCTTTCTTT.

The rearrangement joins TRBV3-1 to TRBJ2-3; the match to TRBD2 covers 15 bases. Germline V lookup: CDR1 LGHDT, CDR2 YNNKEL (reference sequence). The CDR3 contains 17 residues. V lost 4 bases and J lost 10; bases outside the gene matches: 12. CDR3 sequence (DNA): TGTGCCAGCAGCCCTCGGACTAGCGGGGGGGCCTTGATGGCGCAGTATTTT. It translates to CASSPRTSGGALMAQYF.

The chain employs TRBV6-6 and TRBJ1-1, with 8 bases fitting TRBD1. Germline trimming cut 5 bases from V and 0 bases from J; bases unmatched to any gene: 5. CDR1 is MNHNY and CDR2 is SVGAGI in the germline V gene (reference sequence). This CDR3 has 15 amino acids. The DNA of the CDR3 is TGTGCCAGCAGTCCTCCGACAGGGGTGAACACTGAAGCTTTCTTT. Its translation is CASSPPTGVNTEAFF.

The chain carries TRBV6-1 and TRBJ1-1; D not certain. The V end was cut by 7 bases, the J end by 3 bases, with 15 bases between. This CDR3 is built from 14 residues. Germline V gives CDR1 MNHNS, CDR2 SASEGT. CDR3: CASKRHFLDTEAFF. For the CDR3, the DNA is TGTGCCAGCAAGAGACACTTTTTGGACACTGAAGCTTTCTTT.

J is TRBJ2-7 and V is TRBV3-1; no clear D. The CDR3 loop spans 13 amino acids. Germline V gene data show CDR1 as LGHDT and CDR2 as YNNKEL (reference sequence). The CDR3 protein is CASSQGPDAGFSV. The CDR3 nucleotides read TGTGCCAGCAGCCAAGGTCCCGACGCTGGTTTTAGTGTC.

This clonotype occurred once. The chain is built from TRBV19 and TRBJ1-1, with a possible D match to TRBD1 (5 bases). V lost 8 bases, J lost 3 bases, and 10 bases lay in between. Germline-derived CDR1 and CDR2 are LNHDA and SQIVND (reference sequence). The CDR3 totals 12 residues. The chain's CDR3 is CASQGPDTEAFF. CDR3 DNA: TGTGCCAGTCAGGGACCCGACACTGAAGCTTTCTTT.

V gene TRBV7-2 combines with J gene TRBJ2-2; no definite D call. From germline, CDR1 is SGHTA and CDR2 FQGNSA. The CDR3 extends over 12 amino acids. V was trimmed by 3 bases and J by 5 bases, leaving 4 bases between them. For the CDR3, the DNA is TGTGCCAGCAGCTTTGGAACCGGGGAGCTGTTTTTT. It is translated as CASSFGTGELFF.

The chain is built from TRBV6-1 and TRBJ1-1; perhaps TRBD1 as D (6 bases). CDR3 length: 13 residues. Trimming removed 6 bases at V and 8 bases at J, with 16 bases between. Germline assignment: CDR1 MNHNS and CDR2 SASEGT. The CDR3: CASRTSGGPEAFF. CDR3 in DNA: TGTGCCAGCAGGACATCCGGGGGGCCCGAAGCTTTCTTT.

CDR3 sequence: CASSPAGGHQETQYF. The CDR3 DNA sequence: TGTGCCAGCAGCCCGGCGGGGGGCCACCAAGAGACCCAGTACTTC. V is TRBV11-2 and J is TRBJ2-5; 8 nucleotides agree with TRBD2. The CDR3 sequence is 15 residues long. Trimming removed 5 bases from V and 0 bases from J; junction bases left unmatched: 5. The V gene's germline CDR1 is SGHAT and CDR2 FQNNGV.

The rearrangement links TRBV3-1 to TRBJ2-7, with a weak D call TRBD2 (5 bases). V lost 2 bases to trimming and J lost 6 bases, with 11 bases between them. The CDR3 totals 13 residues. Germline V gives CDR1 LGHDT, CDR2 YNNKEL (reference sequence). The CDR3 is CASSQIRGSEQYF. The CDR3 nucleotides are TGTGCCAGCAGCCAAATCCGGGGTAGCGAGCAGTACTTC.

This chain links TRBV2 with TRBJ2-7, with 9 bases matching TRBD1. This CDR3 region has 15 residues. The germline V gene has CDR1 SNHLY and CDR2 FYNNEI. V dropped 6 bases and J dropped 2; count of bases not matched to a gene: 8. CDR3 region: CASRTQGASTYEQYF. DNA for the CDR3: TGTGCCAGCAGAACACAGGGGGCTTCTACCTACGAGCAGTACTTC. Drawing the rest from reference TRBV2 and TRBJ2-7, the complete variable domain is EPEVTQTPSHQVTQMGQEVILRCVPISNHLYFYWYRQILGQKVEFLVSFYNNEISEKSEIFDDQFSVERPDGSNFTLKIRSTKLEDSAMYFCASRTQGASTYEQYFGPGTRLTVT.

The chain combines TRBV5-8 with TRBJ2-5; possibly TRBD1 for D (5 bases). This CDR3 has 15 residues. CDR1 and CDR2 (germline): SGHTS, YDEGEE. The V end was cut by 3 bases, the J end by 5 bases, with 17 bases between. The CDR3 spells CASSSGIIQWETQYF. CDR3 DNA: TGTGCCAGCAGCTCAGGGATTATCCAGTGGGAGACCCAGTACTTC.

The chain links TRBV7-2 to TRBJ2-5; tentatively, D is TRBD1 or TRBD2 (5 bases each). V was pared by 7 bases and J by 5 bases, with 14 bases between. Germline-derived CDR1 and CDR2 are SGHTA and FQGNSA. This CDR3 spans 13 amino acids. The CDR3 DNA follows: TGTGCCAGCACTTACAGGACTCTTGAGACCCAGTACTTC. Translated, it gives CASTYRTLETQYF.